The next 20 T cell receptor beta chains were all read from a single sample in a study of OX40 agonist ivuxolimab in advanced cancers. Generated by immunoSEQ multiplex PCR, the TCRdb table keeps only in-frame clones and is missing some. The table lists about 24,000 clones, around 80% of them singletons. The sample was CD4+ or CD8+ T cells sorted from blood, taken in a trial of the OX40 agonist ivuxolimab. The receptors were sampled from an adult with an advanced solid tumor such as melanoma, head and neck, liver or kidney cancer.

The rearrangement uses TRBV5-1 and TRBJ1-3, with D maybe TRBD1 (5 bases). Trimming cost V 0 bases and J 5 bases, with 12 bases left between them. This CDR3 is 15 amino acids long. Germline-derived CDR1 and CDR2 are SGHRS and YFSETQ. CDR3 amino acids: CASSLGGTTRNTIYF. CDR3 nucleotides: TGCGCCAGCAGCTTGGGGGGGACTACGAGAAACACCATATATTTT.

The chain combines TRBV5-6 with TRBJ2-5; maybe TRBD2 (5 bases). V was trimmed by 0 bases and J by 1 base, leaving 13 bases between them. This CDR3 contains 16 residues. Germline V CDR1 and CDR2: SGHDT, YYEEEE. The CDR3 coding sequence is TGTGCCAGCAGCTTGGCCAGTTGGGAGACCCAAGAGACCCAGTACTTC. It translates to CASSLASWETQETQYF.

This chain links TRBV4-3 with TRBJ1-5; possibly TRBD1 for D (5 bases). Per the germline V gene, CDR1 is LGHNA and CDR2 is YSLEER. The CDR3 has 16 residues. The V end lost 1 base, the J end lost 0 bases, and 10 bases lay between the germline ends. The chain's CDR3 is CASSQAARDSNQPQHF. CDR3 coding DNA: TGCGCCAGCAGCCAAGCGGCCAGGGATAGCAATCAGCCCCAGCATTTT.

This clone was detected once. This chain connects TRBV6-4 to TRBJ2-2; the D gene is possibly TRBD1 (6 bases). Germline-derived CDR1 and CDR2 are MRHNA and SNTAGT. The CDR3 runs to 14 residues. Trimming took off 0 bases at V and 11 bases at J, with 13 bases between the two ends. CDR3 protein: CASSDSNRAFELFF. DNA for the CDR3: TGTGCCAGCAGTGACTCGAACAGGGCCTTTGAGCTGTTTTTT.

This clone was picked up one time. The chain employs TRBV16 and TRBJ1-4; D remains ambiguous. With 0 bases removed from V and 4 bases from J, the gap between germline ends came to 12 bases. Per germline, CDR1 KGHSY and CDR2 FQNENV. The CDR3 extends over 16 amino acids. This chain's CDR3 is CASSQSEKGGNEKLFF. Written as DNA, the CDR3 is TGTGCCAGCAGCCAATCCGAAAAGGGTGGTAATGAAAAACTGTTTTTT.

V is TRBV18 and J is TRBJ2-1; 9 bases align to TRBD2. This CDR3 has 15 amino acids. With V trimmed by 1 base and J by 7 bases, 5 bases remained unmatched. Germline lookup yields CDR1 KGHSH and CDR2 LQKENI. The CDR3 nucleotides read TGTGCCAGCTCACCACTGGGACTAGCAGGGAATGAGCAGTTCTTC. The encoded protein is CASSPLGLAGNEQFF.

V and J are TRBV15 and TRBJ1-2; D might be TRBD1 (5 bases). From germline, CDR1 is LNHNV and CDR2 YYDKDF (reference sequence). V shed 3 bases and J shed 4 bases, with 18 bases lying between them. CDR3 size: 16 residues. The DNA for the CDR3 is TGTGCCACCAGCAGGGACCTGGGCAGGGAAACCTATGGCTACACCTTC. The encoded protein is CATSRDLGRETYGYTF.

CDR3 nucleotide sequence: TGTGCCAGCACCGGGGGAAATAGCAATCAGCCCCAGCATTTT. Translated: CASTGGNSNQPQHF. V gene TRBV28 combines with J gene TRBJ1-5; the D gene is possibly TRBD1 (5 bases). The CDR3 loop spans 14 amino acids. V shed 7 bases and J shed 0 bases, with 10 bases lying between them. CDR1 MDHEN and CDR2 SYDVKM come from the germline V gene.

The chain links TRBV25-1 to TRBJ1-3, with D unresolved. The length of the CDR3 is 15 residues. V lost 4 bases and J 0 bases, leaving 10 bases between the germline ends. Germline-derived CDR1 and CDR2 are MGHDK and SYGVNS. This CDR3 reads CASSVSGNSGNTIYF. The CDR3 nucleotides read TGTGCCAGCAGTGTCTCGGGGAACTCTGGAAACACCATATATTTT.

The chain recombines TRBV27 with TRBJ2-5; TRBD1 matches 7 bases. The CDR3 extends over 13 amino acids. In germline, CDR1 is MNHEY, CDR2 SMNVEV (reference sequence). With V trimmed by 6 bases and J by 5 bases, 6 bases remained unmatched. CDR3 DNA: TGTGCCAGCAGGGGGACAGTAAGTGAGACCCAGTACTTC. Its translation: CASRGTVSETQYF.

As to this clone: At the DNA level, this CDR3 is encoded by other sequences in the same sample as well. The rearrangement links TRBV11-2 to TRBJ1-6; 8 nucleotides align to TRBD1. The V segment lost 9 bases and the J segment 7 bases; nucleotides outside the gene matches: 8. CDR1 is SGHAT and CDR2 is FQNNGV in the germline V gene. The CDR3 is made up of 14 amino acids. CDR3 residues: CASSDRGGNSPLHF. The CDR3 nucleotides are TGTGCCAGTAGTGACAGGGGTGGGAATTCACCCCTCCACTTT.

The chain couples TRBV7-9 to TRBJ1-1; the D is unclear. The CDR3 runs 11 residues. Germline V lookup: CDR1 SEHNR, CDR2 FQNEAQ (reference sequence). V dropped 0 bases and J dropped 7 bases, with 3 bases sitting between them. The CDR3 is CASSLAGEAFF. The CDR3 region has the DNA TGTGCCAGCAGCTTAGCGGGTGAAGCTTTCTTT.

This clone was counted only a few times. This sequence joins TRBV7-9 and TRBJ2-1, with 11 bases that match TRBD2. This CDR3 comprises 15 residues. The V and J ends lost 5 bases and 5 bases, in that order; junction bases with no gene match: 5. The germline CDR1 and CDR2 sequences are SEHNR and FQNEAQ (reference sequence). The CDR3 DNA follows: TGTGCCAGCAGCCCGGGACTAGCGGCTAACAATGAGCAGTTCTTC. Translating gives CASSPGLAANNEQFF. Supplemented by reference TRBV7-9 and TRBJ2-1, the full variable domain reads DTGVSQNPRHKITKRGQNVTFRCDPISEHNRLYWYRQTLGQGPEFLTYFQNEAQLEKSRLLSDRFSAERPKGSFSTLEIQRTEQGDSAMYLCASSPGLAANNEQFFGPGTRLTVL.

The chain is built from TRBV28 and TRBJ2-5; 9 nucleotides line up with TRBD1. The germline V gene has CDR1 MDHEN and CDR2 SYDVKM. The CDR3 is 17 amino acids. V trimming: 6 bases; J trimming: 2 bases; junction bases outside the gene matches: 13. The CDR3 DNA follows: TGTGCCAGCAGCCCCGGGACAGGGCGACGCGGGCAAGAGACCCAGTACTTC. Encoded protein: CASSPGTGRRGQETQYF.

The genes are TRBV5-1 and TRBJ1-1; tentative D call: TRBD1 (6 bases). Trimming took 2 bases from V and 1 from J, leaving 9 bases between them. CDR1 is SGHRS and CDR2 is YFSETQ in the germline V gene. The CDR3 loop spans 14 amino acids. CDR3 residues: CASSFGGGNTEAFF. The CDR3 coding sequence is TGCGCCAGCAGCTTTGGAGGGGGGAACACTGAAGCTTTCTTT.

The rearrangement joins TRBV11-2 to TRBJ2-2; 9 positions agree with TRBD2. The CDR3 spans 18 residues. The trim removed 1 base at V and 0 bases at J, leaving 6 bases unmatched. CDR1 and CDR2 (germline): SGHAT, FQNNGV. CDR3 coding DNA: TGTGCCAGCAGCTTAGGGGGGCTAGCGGGAACGAACACCGGGGAGCTGTTTTTT. It is translated as CASSLGGLAGTNTGELFF.

A note on this clone: Mismatch with germline at one junction end may stem from a read error. The chain has TRBV4-3 and TRBJ2-7, with D hard to call. The V gene's germline CDR1 is LGHNA and CDR2 YSLEER. The CDR3 totals 12 residues. DNA for the CDR3: TGCGCCAGCAGCCAAGTCCACCCTCAGCCCCTCTTC. It is translated as CASSQVHPQPLF.

The rearrangement joins TRBV19 to TRBJ1-5; no definite D call. Trimming cost V 5 bases and J 4 bases, with 9 bases left between them. The V gene's germline CDR1 is LNHDA and CDR2 SQIVND (reference sequence). The CDR3 is made up of 13 amino acids. The CDR3 nucleotides are TGTGCCAGTAGTTTCGATCCAAATCAGCCCCAGCATTTT. As protein: CASSFDPNQPQHF.

CDR3 sequence reads: CASSPQGDYEQYF. The CDR3, as DNA: TGCGCCAGCAGCCCACAGGGGGACTACGAGCAGTACTTC. The genes are TRBV5-1 and TRBJ2-7; 8 positions match TRBD1. V lost 4 bases and J lost 3; bases outside the gene matches: 3. Germline V gives CDR1 SGHRS, CDR2 YFSETQ. The CDR3 is 13 residues long.

The V call is TRBV27, the J call TRBJ2-5, with 8 positions matching TRBD1. The CDR3 contains 13 residues. V lost 2 bases, J lost 6 bases, and 2 bases stayed unmatched. CDR1 and CDR2 from the germline V gene are MNHEY and SMNVEV (reference sequence). This chain's CDR3 is CASSLLRGQTQYF. CDR3 DNA sequence: TGTGCCAGCAGTTTACTCAGGGGGCAGACCCAGTACTTC.